The present T cell receptor (beta chain) was sequenced within a study of blood T cell repertoires in COVID-19. Libraries were prepared by immunoSEQ multiplex PCR; TCRdb keeps only in-frame clonotypes and omits some of them. Counted here are fewer than 250,000 clones, more than 80% occurring once; the ten biggest clones make up over 9.5%. This clone showed up just a few times. This CDR3 is built from 14 residues. Germline lookup yields CDR1 MNHEY and CDR2 SVGAGI. V was clipped by 10 bases and J by 0 bases, with 10 bases between them. The receptor's source is a woman aged 80 or older with acute or convalescent COVID-19. The sample consisted of peripheral blood. The rearrangement links TRBV6-5 to TRBJ2-6; the D gene is possibly TRBD2 (5 bases). CDR3 sequence: CAIKEVSGANVLTF. For the CDR3, the DNA is TGTGCCATCAAGGAGGTCTCTGGGGCCAACGTCCTGACTTTC.